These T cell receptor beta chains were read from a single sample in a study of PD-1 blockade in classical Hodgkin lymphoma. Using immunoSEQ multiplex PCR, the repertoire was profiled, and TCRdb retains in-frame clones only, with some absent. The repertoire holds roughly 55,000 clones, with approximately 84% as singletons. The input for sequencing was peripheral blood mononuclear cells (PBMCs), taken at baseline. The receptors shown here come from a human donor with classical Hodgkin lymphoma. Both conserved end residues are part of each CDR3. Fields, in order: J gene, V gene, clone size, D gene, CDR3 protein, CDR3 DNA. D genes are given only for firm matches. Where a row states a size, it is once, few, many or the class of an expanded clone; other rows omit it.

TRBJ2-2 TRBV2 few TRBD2 CASNPSGITGELFF TGTGCCAGCAATCCTAGCGGGATAACCGGGGAGCTGTTTTTT
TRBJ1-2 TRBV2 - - CASGGAENNYYGYTF TGTGCCAGCGGAGGGGCAGAGAATAATTACTATGGCTACACCTTC
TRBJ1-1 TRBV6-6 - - CASIKRGASQDTEAFF TGTGCCAGCATAAAACGGGGGGCCAGCCAGGACACTGAAGCTTTCTTT
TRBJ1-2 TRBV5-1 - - CASSPDAGNYGYTF TGCGCCAGCAGCCCCGACGCGGGGAACTATGGCTACACCTTC
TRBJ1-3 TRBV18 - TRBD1 CASSPDRGLGNTIYF TGTGCCAGCTCACCGGACAGGGGGCTCGGAAACACCATATATTTT
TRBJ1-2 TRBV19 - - CASSLQASGYGYTF TGTGCCAGTAGTCTCCAGGCCTCGGGGTATGGCTACACCTTC
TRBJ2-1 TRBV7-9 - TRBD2 CASSPSSGSYNEQFF TGTGCCAGCAGCCCCTCTAGCGGGAGTTACAATGAGCAGTTCTTC
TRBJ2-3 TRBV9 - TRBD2 CASSAGHSGSADTQYF TGTGCCAGCAGCGCTGGGCATAGCGGGAGCGCAGATACGCAGTATTTT
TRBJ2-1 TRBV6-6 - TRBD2 CASRRTSQPIYNEQFF TGTGCCAGCAGGAGGACTAGTCAACCTATCTACAATGAGCAGTTCTTC
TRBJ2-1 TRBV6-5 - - CASSYSYERVNEQFF TGTGCCAGCAGTTACTCGTACGAGCGGGTCAATGAGCAGTTCTTC
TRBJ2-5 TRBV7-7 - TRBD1 CASSLGGTGQETQYF TGTGCTAGCAGCTTAGGAGGGACAGGGCAAGAGACCCAGTACTTC
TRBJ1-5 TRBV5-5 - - CASSTGTGNQPQHF TGTGCCAGCAGCACTGGGACCGGTAATCAGCCCCAGCATTTT
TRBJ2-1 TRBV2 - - CASSAIDEQFF TGTGCCAGCAGCGCCATCGATGAGCAGTTCTTC
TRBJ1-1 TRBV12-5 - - CASGSLSQGNPEAFF TGTGCTAGTGGTTCCTTATCCCAGGGAAACCCTGAAGCTTTCTTT
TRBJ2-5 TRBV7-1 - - CASSPIGRARETQYF TGTGCCAGCAGCCCGATCGGGCGGGCCAGGGAGACCCAGTACTTC
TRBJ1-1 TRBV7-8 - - CASSLRPQMGTEAFF TGTGCCAGCAGCTTACGCCCCCAGATGGGAACTGAAGCTTTCTTT
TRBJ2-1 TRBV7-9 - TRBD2 CASSSRGGSDNEQFF TGTGCCAGCAGTTCGAGGGGCGGGAGTGACAATGAGCAGTTCTTC
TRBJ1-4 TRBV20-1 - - CSAREDEKLFF TGCAGTGCTAGAGAGGATGAAAAACTGTTTTTT
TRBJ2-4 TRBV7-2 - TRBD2 CASSRTSGDLAKNIQYF TGTGCCAGCAGCCGGACTAGCGGGGACCTAGCCAAAAACATTCAGTACTTC
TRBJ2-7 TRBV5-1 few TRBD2 CASSSTGGGDEQYF TGCGCCAGCAGCTCCACGGGGGGAGGGGACGAGCAGTACTTC
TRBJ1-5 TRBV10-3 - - CAISDESQPQHF TGTGCCATCAGTGATGAGTCTCAGCCCCAGCATTTT
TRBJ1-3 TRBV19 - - CASTRTAGNTIYF TGTGCCAGTACAAGGACAGCTGGAAACACCATATATTTT